This entry lists 7 T cell receptor beta chains sequenced from one sample in a study of T cell responses to AZD1222 COVID-19 vaccine. The method was immunoSEQ multiplex PCR; TCRdb's version includes in-frame clones alone and lacks a portion of them. Of approximately 120,000 clones detected, roughly 90% appear once; the ten largest clones hold over 5%. The source was peripheral blood, collected 28 days after the second AZD1222 dose. Source of these receptors: an adult who received the AZD1222 COVID-19 vaccine.

CDR3 nucleotide sequence: TGCGCCAGCAGCCAAGAGGGACAGGGGACACACTCTGGAAACACCATATATTTT. Amino acid sequence: CASSQEGQGTHSGNTIYF. This chain connects TRBV4-1 to TRBJ1-3, with 10 bases lining up with TRBD1. Germline CDR1 reads MGHRA; CDR2 reads YSYEKL. J gave up 0 bases and V 0 bases, and 5 bases lay outside the gene matches. The CDR3 has 18 amino acids.

The genes are TRBV28 and TRBJ2-2; no firm D call. The V gene's germline CDR1 is MDHEN and CDR2 SYDVKM. This CDR3 has 14 residues. The chain's CDR3 is CASRTILGSGELFF. CDR3 coding DNA: TGTGCTAGCCGTACAATCCTGGGCTCCGGGGAGCTGTTTTTT. The full variable domain, rest sourced from reference TRBV28 and TRBJ2-2, is DVKVTQSSRYLVKRTGEKVFLECVQDMDHENMFWYRQDPGLGLRLIYFSYDVKMKEKGDIPEGYSVSREKKERFSLILESASTNQTSMYLCASRTILGSGELFFGEGSRLTVL.

This chain joins TRBV2 and TRBJ1-1, with a weak D call TRBD1 (5 bases). The CDR3 sequence is 12 residues long. V lost 8 bases and J lost 1, with 8 bases in between. The germline gives CDR1 SNHLY, CDR2 FYNNEI. CDR3 sequence (DNA): TGTGCCAGCTCGACAGCGAACACTGAAGCTTTCTTT. Amino acid sequence: CASSTANTEAFF.

The CDR3 sequence is CATTPSGNTIYF. CDR3 coding DNA: TGTGCCACCACGCCCTCTGGAAACACCATATATTTT. The chain joins TRBV6-5 to TRBJ1-3; D is uncertain. The length of the CDR3 is 12 residues. Trimming removed 10 bases at V and 0 bases at J, with 7 bases between. CDR1 and CDR2 from the germline V gene are MNHEY and SVGAGI.

In this sample, this clone turned up once. This rearrangement joins TRBV11-2 to TRBJ1-3; D is undetermined. CDR3 size: 12 residues. Germline-derived CDR1 and CDR2 are SGHAT and FQNNGV. Trimming removed 6 bases from V and 7 bases from J, with 10 bases in between. CDR3 nucleotide sequence: TGTGCCAGCAGGGGCTTAGCCAACACCATATATTTT. It encodes CASRGLANTIYF.

This chain connects TRBV5-1 to TRBJ1-1; TRBD1 is a possible D gene (6 bases). CDR1 is SGHRS, CDR2 YFSETQ, per germline. This CDR3 has 15 residues. The V end was cut by 5 bases, the J end by 7 bases, with 21 bases between. The CDR3 DNA reads TGCGCCAGCAGGTTGAGTGCCCAAGGGGGGGGTGAAGCTTTCTTT. It specifies CASRLSAQGGGEAFF.

CDR3 loop: CASSDRDNQPQHF. In nucleotides, the CDR3 is TGTGCCAGCAGTGACAGGGACAATCAGCCCCAGCATTTT. The chain has TRBV2 and TRBJ1-5; a possible D gene is TRBD1 (5 bases). Trimming shortened V by 3 bases and J by 3 bases, and 6 bases separated the two germline ends. This CDR3 has 13 amino acids. The germline CDR1 and CDR2 sequences are SNHLY and FYNNEI.